These 29 T cell receptor beta chains were sequenced from one sample in a study of T cells after yellow fever vaccination. From the 5' RACE reads, TCRdb called clonotypes with MiXCR, one entry per CDR3 protein. This table holds approximately 610,000 distinct CDR3 sequences, about a sixth found once. The sequences come from PBMCs, collected less than 6 days after the first yellow fever vaccination. These receptors all stem from a man aged 18 to 29 who received the YFV17D yellow fever vaccine.

This clonotype was recorded many times. This chain joins TRBV7-2 and TRBJ1-5, with D unresolved. Germline values: CDR1 SGHTA, CDR2 FQGNSA. The CDR3 consists of 14 residues. The V end was cut by 5 bases, the J end by 1 base, with 9 bases between. The CDR3 DNA is TGTGCCAGCAGCCAGAGAACAAGCAATCAGCCCCAGCATTTT. Its protein is CASSQRTSNQPQHF.

The chain couples TRBV5-1 to TRBJ2-1; tentative D call: TRBD2 (5 bases). CDR1 and CDR2 (germline): SGHRS, YFSETQ. The CDR3 has 14 residues. Trimming stripped 0 bases from V and 5 bases from J, with 9 bases between. CDR3 loop: CASSLVGSNNEQFF. The DNA of the CDR3 is TGCGCCAGCAGCTTGGTAGGGAGTAACAATGAGCAGTTCTTC.

This clonotype occurred a few times. The chain has TRBV7-8 and TRBJ2-6; D is ambiguous. Trimming removed 4 bases at V and 0 bases at J, with 7 bases between. Germline V gene sequence: CDR1 SGHVS, CDR2 FQNEAQ. The CDR3 totals 15 residues. CDR3: CASSYISSGANVLTF. In DNA, the CDR3 is TGTGCCAGCAGCTACATCAGCTCTGGGGCCAACGTCCTGACTTTC.

This clonotype appeared a few times. The gene calls are TRBV29-1 and TRBJ1-4, with D uncertain. The germline CDR1 and CDR2 sequences are SQVTM and ANQGSEA. V lost 4 bases and J 0 bases, leaving 9 bases between the germline ends. This CDR3 comprises 14 residues. DNA for the CDR3: TGCAGCGTTGTGGAGATAGCAACTAATGAAAAACTGTTTTTT. It codes for CSVVEIATNEKLFF.

This clonotype was found a few times. The CDR3 sequence: CASSFRGGDSYEQYV. CDR3 nucleotide sequence: TGTGCCAGCAGCTTCCGAGGGGGGGACTCCTACGAGCAGTACGTC. This chain uses TRBV5-8 with TRBJ2-7, with D possibly matching TRBD2 (7 bases). Germline V gene lookup returns CDR1 SGHTS and CDR2 YDEGEE. The CDR3 totals 15 residues. V was shortened by 2 bases and J by 0 bases, with 12 bases between the two germline ends.

The gene calls are TRBV20-1 and TRBJ2-4; a possible D gene is TRBD2 (6 bases). The CDR3 sequence is 13 residues long. Germline CDR1 reads DFQATT; CDR2 reads SNEGSKA (reference sequence). V was shortened by 8 bases and J by 4 bases, with 15 bases between the two germline ends. The chain's CDR3 is CSPRHGGKNIQYF. CDR3 DNA sequence: TGCAGTCCCCGTCACGGGGGAAAAAACATTCAGTACTTC.

This sequence joins TRBV9 and TRBJ2-1; D is possibly TRBD1 (6 bases). This CDR3 is 15 amino acids long. Trimming took off 0 bases at V and 6 bases at J, with 13 bases between the two ends. CDR1 is SGDLS, CDR2 YYNGEE, per germline. DNA for the CDR3: TGTGCCAGCAGCGTAGGGACAGTCGGCAGCAATGAGCAGTTCTTC. It translates to CASSVGTVGSNEQFF.

This clonotype was detected only a few times. The genes are TRBV5-1 and TRBJ2-3; D may be TRBD2 (6 bases). Germline loops: CDR1 SGHRS, CDR2 YFSETQ. V lost 0 bases, J lost 0 bases, and 11 bases lay in between. There are 16 residues in the CDR3. The CDR3 loop is CASSLGAGYSTDTQYF. The CDR3 DNA reads as TGCGCCAGCAGCTTGGGCGCGGGGTATAGCACAGATACGCAGTATTTT.

V gene TRBV19 combines with J gene TRBJ2-1; TRBD2 is a possible D gene (6 bases). The CDR3 extends over 17 amino acids. Trimming removed 6 bases at V and 2 bases at J, with 20 bases between. The germline CDR1 and CDR2 sequences are LNHDA and SQIVND (reference sequence). Written as DNA, the CDR3 is TGTGCCAGTAGATTCGCCTGGAGGGGCCCCCCCTACAATGAGCAGTTCTTC. It yields the protein CASRFAWRGPPYNEQFF.

The genes are TRBV7-9 and TRBJ2-2; D remains ambiguous. CDR3 length equals 12 residues. V lost 7 bases and J lost 6, with 9 bases in between. The germline CDR1 and CDR2 sequences are SEHNR and FQNEAQ (reference sequence). The CDR3 protein is CASTGGSGELFF. In DNA, the CDR3 is TGTGCCAGCACGGGTGGTTCCGGGGAGCTGTTTTTT.

There are a few counts of this clonotype. The V call is TRBV5-8, the J call TRBJ1-1; no reliable D call. This CDR3 is built from 15 residues. Germline CDR1 SGHTS, CDR2 YDEGEE. V was shortened by 6 bases and J by 0 bases, with 15 bases between the two germline ends. The CDR3 loop reads CASTRLPGMNTEAFF. DNA of the CDR3: TGTGCCAGCACCAGACTACCTGGTATGAACACTGAAGCTTTCTTT.

This clonotype came up a few times. The V call is TRBV27, the J call TRBJ2-5, with 7 bases aligning to TRBD1. Unmatched junction bases numbered 26, after V lost 6 bases and J lost 4 bases. There are 20 residues in the CDR3. Germline V gives CDR1 MNHEY, CDR2 SMNVEV (reference sequence). Here the CDR3 DNA reads TGTGCCAGCAGGGTTAGGGCCCGGACCAAGACAGGGCAAAGGGGAGAGACCCAGTACTTC. Translating gives CASRVRARTKTGQRGETQYF.

This chain uses TRBV7-9 with TRBJ2-3; tentative D call: TRBD2 (5 bases). Trimming removed 5 bases from V and 8 bases from J, with 17 bases in between. Germline V gene lookup returns CDR1 SEHNR and CDR2 FQNEAQ (reference sequence). The length of the CDR3 is 14 residues. CDR3 residues: CASSPSGMAGTQYF. Here the CDR3 DNA reads TGTGCCAGCAGCCCCAGCGGTATGGCGGGTACGCAGTATTTT.

This clonotype turned up a few times. The CDR3, as DNA: TGTGCCAGCAGCCTTGATGACAGGACCTACAATGAGCAGTTCTTC. Its translation: CASSLDDRTYNEQFF. The J gene is TRBJ2-1, the V gene TRBV7-3; a possible D gene is TRBD1 (6 bases). The germline V gene encodes CDR1 SGHTA and CDR2 FQGTGA. The CDR3 totals 15 residues. Trimming took 5 bases from V and 2 from J, leaving 13 bases between them.

The chain combines TRBV4-1 with TRBJ1-2, with a weak D call TRBD1 (5 bases). Trimming took 1 base from V and 0 from J, leaving 18 bases between them. The CDR3 has 18 residues. Germline V lookup: CDR1 MGHRA, CDR2 YSYEKL. The CDR3 bases are TGCGCCAGCAGCCAAGGCCATGGACAAGTTATAGCTAACTATGGCTACACCTTC. Its protein product is CASSQGHGQVIANYGYTF.

For the CDR3, the DNA is TGCGCCAGCAGCCAAGCTTTACAGGGGATTATCTACGAGCAGTACTTC. It is translated as CASSQALQGIIYEQYF. The genes are TRBV4-1 and TRBJ2-7; 7 bases agree with TRBD1. CDR1 is MGHRA and CDR2 is YSYEKL in the germline V gene. The junction had 9 bases not matched to a gene; V was cut back by 1 base and J by 3 bases. The CDR3 extends over 16 amino acids.

The chain is built from TRBV20-1 and TRBJ2-2, with D tentatively TRBD1 or TRBD2 (5 bases each). The CDR3 totals 15 residues. The V end lost 6 bases, the J end lost 1 base, and 15 bases lay between the germline ends. Germline-derived CDR1 and CDR2 are DFQATT and SNEGSKA (reference sequence). Written as DNA, the CDR3 is TGCAGTGCCCACATGGGGGAAGGGAACACCGGGGAGCTGTTTTTT. This gives the protein CSAHMGEGNTGELFF.

The table lists this clonotype with a few counts. The CDR3 loop reads CASGPSNEQFF. The CDR3 coding sequence is TGTGCCAGCGGACCGAGCAATGAGCAGTTCTTC. The rearrangement joins TRBV12-3 or TRBV12-4 to TRBJ2-1; D is undetermined. Trimming pared 8 bases from V and 6 bases from J, leaving 8 bases between. The CDR3 is 11 amino acids.

The CDR3 here is CASSPTSGRGAGANVLTF. In DNA, the CDR3 is TGTGCCAGCAGCCCCACATCGGGACGGGGAGCTGGGGCCAACGTCCTGACTTTC. This rearrangement joins TRBV3-1 to TRBJ2-6; D is tentatively TRBD1 or TRBD2 (5 bases each). This CDR3 has 18 amino acids. V lost 4 bases, J lost 2 bases, and 18 bases lay in between. The germline V gene encodes CDR1 LGHDT and CDR2 YNNKEL (reference sequence).

The chain employs TRBV20-1 and TRBJ1-1; D is possibly TRBD1 (5 bases). The V gene lost 8 bases and the J gene lost 2 bases, with 15 bases spanning the gap. The CDR3 has 13 residues. CDR1 DFQATT and CDR2 SNEGSKA come from the germline V gene (reference sequence). CDR3: CSPMGTANTEAFF. CDR3 nucleotides: TGCAGTCCCATGGGGACGGCAAACACTGAAGCTTTCTTT.

In its sample, this clonotype was seen a few times. The chain couples TRBV7-8 to TRBJ2-7; TRBD1 or TRBD2 may be the D gene (5 bases each). The V and J ends lost 5 bases and 2 bases respectively, with 10 bases between them. This CDR3 is 13 amino acids long. CDR1 and CDR2 (germline): SGHVS, FQNEAQ. The CDR3: CASSPGPPYEQYV. The CDR3 bases are TGTGCCAGCAGCCCGGGACCCCCCTACGAGCAGTACGTC.

This clonotype was found a few times. V usage is TRBV30 and J usage is TRBJ2-1; 9 bases align to TRBD2. Germline V gene data show CDR1 as GTSNPN and CDR2 as SVGIG (reference sequence). V lost 8 bases to trimming and J lost 3 bases; unmatched junction nucleotides: 8. There are 14 residues in the CDR3. The CDR3 here is CAARKTSGYNEQFF. The CDR3 nucleotides read TGTGCCGCCCGAAAGACTAGCGGCTACAATGAGCAGTTCTTC.

This chain connects TRBV6-5 to TRBJ2-5, with a weak D call TRBD1 (5 bases). V shed 4 bases and J shed 5 bases, with 14 bases lying between them. The CDR3 runs to 14 residues. Germline CDR1 MNHEY, CDR2 SVGAGI. The CDR3 loop reads CASSSTEQVETQYF. The CDR3 region has the DNA TGTGCCAGCAGTTCGACAGAACAGGTTGAGACCCAGTACTTC.

This clonotype turned up a few times. The chain recombines TRBV3-1 with TRBJ1-4, with TRBD1 matching 7 bases. Germline CDR1 and CDR2: LGHDT and YNNKEL (reference sequence). The CDR3 covers 15 residues. V was clipped by 4 bases and J by 3 bases; unmatched bases: 5. CDR3 residues: CASSRTGASNEKLFF. CDR3 coding DNA: TGTGCCAGCAGCCGTACAGGGGCGTCTAATGAAAAACTGTTTTTT.

The chain uses TRBV6-5 and TRBJ2-1; 8 bases fit TRBD2. From germline, CDR1 is MNHEY and CDR2 SVGAGI. Germline trimming cut 2 bases from V and 8 bases from J; bases unmatched to any gene: 8. CDR3 length: 15 residues. CDR3 coding DNA: TGTGCCAGCAGTTACCAACTAGCGGAGGCAGATGAGCAGTTCTTC. Translating gives CASSYQLAEADEQFF.

This chain's CDR3 is CASSDGPAVGLNQPQHF. In DNA form, the CDR3 reads TGTGCCAGCAGCGACGGACCGGCGGTAGGCCTCAATCAGCCCCAGCATTTT. This rearrangement joins TRBV7-9 to TRBJ1-5; D is undetermined. Germline V CDR1 and CDR2: SEHNR, FQNEAQ (reference sequence). Trimming left V 5 bases short and J 3 bases short, with 20 bases between. The CDR3 sequence is 17 residues long.

The chain employs TRBV18 and TRBJ2-5; 8 bases align to TRBD1. The CDR3 extends over 15 amino acids. Germline CDR1 is KGHSH and CDR2 is LQKENI. V lost 6 bases to trimming and J lost 4 bases; unmatched junction nucleotides: 10. CDR3 residues: CASSAFGQGGETQYF. Written as DNA, the CDR3 is TGTGCCAGCTCCGCCTTCGGACAGGGTGGAGAGACCCAGTACTTC.

This clonotype has ten or more counts. The V and J genes are TRBV24-1 and TRBJ2-4; D gene unclear. The ends were cut back, 2 bases at V and 6 bases at J, with 7 bases in the middle. Germline V gene sequence: CDR1 KGHDR, CDR2 SFDVKD. CDR3 length: 13 residues. CDR3 sequence reads: CATSDSYGNIQYF. The CDR3 DNA follows: TGTGCCACCAGTGATTCGTACGGAAACATTCAGTACTTC.

This clonotype has only a few counts. V gene TRBV2 combines with J gene TRBJ2-6; 9 positions match TRBD2. This CDR3 region has 16 residues. Trimming cost V 6 bases and J 0 bases; bases outside gene matches: 3. In germline, CDR1 is SNHLY, CDR2 FYNNEI. The CDR3 coding sequence is TGTGCCAGCAGGCGCGGGGGGGACTCTGGGGCCAACGTCCTGACTTTC. The encoded protein is CASRRGGDSGANVLTF.